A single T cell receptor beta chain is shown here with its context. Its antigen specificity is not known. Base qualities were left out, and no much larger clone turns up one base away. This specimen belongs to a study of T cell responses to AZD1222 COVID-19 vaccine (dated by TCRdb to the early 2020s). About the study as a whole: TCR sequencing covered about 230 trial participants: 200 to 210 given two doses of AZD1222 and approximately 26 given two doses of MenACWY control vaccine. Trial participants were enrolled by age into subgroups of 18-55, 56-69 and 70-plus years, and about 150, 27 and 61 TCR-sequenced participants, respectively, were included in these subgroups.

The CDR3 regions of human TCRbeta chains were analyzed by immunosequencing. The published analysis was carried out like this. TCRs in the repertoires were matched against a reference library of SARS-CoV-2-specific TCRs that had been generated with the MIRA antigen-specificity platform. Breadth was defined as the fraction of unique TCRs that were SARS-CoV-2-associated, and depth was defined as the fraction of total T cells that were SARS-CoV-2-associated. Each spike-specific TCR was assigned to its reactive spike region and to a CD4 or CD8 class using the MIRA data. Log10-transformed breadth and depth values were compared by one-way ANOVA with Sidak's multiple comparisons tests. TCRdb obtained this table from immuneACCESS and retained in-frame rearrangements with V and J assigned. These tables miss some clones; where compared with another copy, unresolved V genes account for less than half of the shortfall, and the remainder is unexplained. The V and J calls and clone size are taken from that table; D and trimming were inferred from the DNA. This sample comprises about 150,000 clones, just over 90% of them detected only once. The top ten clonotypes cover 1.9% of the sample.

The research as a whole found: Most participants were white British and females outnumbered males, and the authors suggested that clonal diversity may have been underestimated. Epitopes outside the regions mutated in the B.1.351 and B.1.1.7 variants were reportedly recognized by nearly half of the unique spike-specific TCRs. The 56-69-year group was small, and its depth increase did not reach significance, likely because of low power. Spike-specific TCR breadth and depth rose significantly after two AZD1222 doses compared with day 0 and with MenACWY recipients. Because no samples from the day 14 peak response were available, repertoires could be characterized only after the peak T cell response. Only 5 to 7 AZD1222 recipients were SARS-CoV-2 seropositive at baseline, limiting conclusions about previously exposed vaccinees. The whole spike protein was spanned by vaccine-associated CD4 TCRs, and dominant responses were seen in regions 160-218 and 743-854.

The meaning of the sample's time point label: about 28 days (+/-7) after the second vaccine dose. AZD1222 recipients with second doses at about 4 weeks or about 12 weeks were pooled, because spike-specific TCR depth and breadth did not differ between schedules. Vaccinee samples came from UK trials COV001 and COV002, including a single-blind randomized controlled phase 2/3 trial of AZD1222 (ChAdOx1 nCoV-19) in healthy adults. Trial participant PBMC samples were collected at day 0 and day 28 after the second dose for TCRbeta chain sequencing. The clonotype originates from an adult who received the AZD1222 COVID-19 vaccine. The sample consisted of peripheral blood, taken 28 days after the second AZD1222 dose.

This receptor carries the CDR3 CASSYDRVNYGYTF. The DNA reads as follows: TGTGCCAGCAGTTACGACAGGGTTAACTATGGCTACACCTTC. The sequence links TRBV6-6 to TRBJ1-2; a stretch of 7 junction bases matches TRBD1. The CDR3 runs 14 amino acids, cysteine and phenylalanine included. The read is trimmed to its CDR3 DNA, 42 bases read in frame from base 1. Relative to germline, V is missing 2 bases and J is missing 1 base, with 1 base of the junction outside any gene match. CDR1 and CDR2, looked up from the germline V gene (reference sequence), are MNHNY and SVGAGI.